A selection of T cell receptor beta chains follows, all from one sample in a study of T cells in Graves' hyperthyroidism and ophthalmopathy. Each CDR3 protein gets one entry after TCRdb re-called the multiplex PCR reads with MiXCR. The sample consists of around 200,000 distinct CDR3 sequences, 17% of them appearing once. The sequenced sample consisted of blood. The origin of the receptors is a woman between 50 and 59 years old with Graves' hyperthyroidism. Both conserved end residues are part of each CDR3. Fields, in order: clone size, J gene, V gene, CDR3 protein. Rows give clone size only sometimes, using once, few, many, or a class for an expanded clone.

many | TRBJ2-7 | TRBV19 | CASSIDRFREQYF
NA | TRBJ2-1 | TRBV5-8 | CASSFRGALGNNEQFF
many | TRBJ1-1 | TRBV2 | CASSGNLGNTEAFF
once | TRBJ2-5 | TRBV18 | CASSPRGQGGETQYF
many | TRBJ2-2 | TRBV7-3 | CASSLVVNAGGELFF
NA | TRBJ1-4 | TRBV12-3/TRBV12-4 | CASSSAWDRAWKGEKLFF
NA | TRBJ2-1 | TRBV20-1 | CSARDRGRDNEQFF
many | TRBJ1-5 | TRBV28 | CASIQRAGNQPQHF
few | TRBJ1-1 | TRBV12-3/TRBV12-4 | CASSPGGALNAEAFF
many | TRBJ1-1 | TRBV5-1 | CASSLIAGPEAFF
NA | TRBJ1-2 | TRBV10-3 | CAISEREIYGYTF
many | TRBJ1-1 | TRBV29-1 | CSVEVRARGAFF
many | TRBJ2-3 | TRBV6-2/TRBV6-3 | CASSSAGQGGTDTQYF
few | TRBJ2-3 | TRBV18 | CASSLTGARTDTQYF
few | TRBJ1-4 | TRBV4-3 | CASSPRRRGTTNEKLFF
few | TRBJ1-1 | TRBV5-6 | CASSLGAFAEAFF
many | TRBJ1-1 | TRBV28 | CASSPWTGGRSTEAFF
NA | TRBJ2-3 | TRBV5-1 | CASSLKTSGTRTDTQYF
many | TRBJ2-1 | TRBV11-3 | CASSLGLGSSYNEQFF
many | TRBJ2-2 | TRBV6-1 | CASARGGAFTNTGELFF
many | TRBJ2-5 | TRBV2 | CASTHGGWKETQYF
few | TRBJ2-1 | TRBV4-1 | CASSQITSGNEQFF
many | TRBJ1-2 | TRBV28 | CASSLVAEAGYRGGYTF
many | TRBJ2-5 | TRBV11-3 | CASSTQFSGETQYF
many | TRBJ2-7 | TRBV11-2 | CASSLGAGGGIEQYF
many | TRBJ2-7 | TRBV7-2 | CASSSLAGGYEQYF
many | TRBJ2-7 | TRBV20-1 | CSASRAGGRSEQYF
few | TRBJ1-3 | TRBV18 | CASSSSTGARGGNTIYF